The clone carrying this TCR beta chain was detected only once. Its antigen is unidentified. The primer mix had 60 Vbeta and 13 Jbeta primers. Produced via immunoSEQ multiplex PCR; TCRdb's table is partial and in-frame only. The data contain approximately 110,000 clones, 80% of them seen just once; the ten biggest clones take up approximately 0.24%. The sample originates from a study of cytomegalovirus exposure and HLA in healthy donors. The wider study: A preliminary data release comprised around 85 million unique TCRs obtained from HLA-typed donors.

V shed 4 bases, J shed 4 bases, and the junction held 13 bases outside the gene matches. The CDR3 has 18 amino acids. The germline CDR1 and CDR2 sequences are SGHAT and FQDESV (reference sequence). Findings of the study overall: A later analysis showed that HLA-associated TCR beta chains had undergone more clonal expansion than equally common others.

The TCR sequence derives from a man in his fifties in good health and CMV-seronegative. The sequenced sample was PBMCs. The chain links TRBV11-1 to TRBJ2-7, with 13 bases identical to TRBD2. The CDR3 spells CASSSAAAGLAGVYEQYF. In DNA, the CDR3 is TGTGCCAGCAGCTCAGCGGCCGCCGGACTAGCGGGAGTTTACGAGCAGTACTTC.